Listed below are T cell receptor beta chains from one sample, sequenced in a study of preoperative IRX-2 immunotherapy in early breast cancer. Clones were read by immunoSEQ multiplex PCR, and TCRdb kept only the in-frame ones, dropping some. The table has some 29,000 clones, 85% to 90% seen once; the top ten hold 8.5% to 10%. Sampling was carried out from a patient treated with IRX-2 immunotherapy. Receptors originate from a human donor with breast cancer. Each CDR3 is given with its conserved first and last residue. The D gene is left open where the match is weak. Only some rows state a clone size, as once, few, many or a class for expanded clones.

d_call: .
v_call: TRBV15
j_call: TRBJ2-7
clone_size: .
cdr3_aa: CATSRESGPYEQYF
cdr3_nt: TGTGCCACCAGCAGAGAAAGTGGCCCCTACGAGCAGTACTTC

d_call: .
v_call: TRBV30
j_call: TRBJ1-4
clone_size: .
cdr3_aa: CAWSQDEKLFF
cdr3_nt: TGTGCCTGGAGTCAGGATGAAAAACTGTTTTTT

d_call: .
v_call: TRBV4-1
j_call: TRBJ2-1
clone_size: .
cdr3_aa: CASSSRGEQFF
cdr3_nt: TGCGCCAGCAGTTCGCGCGGTGAGCAGTTCTTC

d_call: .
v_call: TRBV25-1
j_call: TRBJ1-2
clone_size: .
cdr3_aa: CASREGLWGYTF
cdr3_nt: TGTGCCAGCAGAGAAGGTCTGTGGGGCTACACCTTC

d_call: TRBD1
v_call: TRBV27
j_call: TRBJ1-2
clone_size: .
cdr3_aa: CASNDRGQNYGYTF
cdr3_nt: TGTGCCAGCAACGACAGGGGCCAGAACTATGGCTACACCTTC

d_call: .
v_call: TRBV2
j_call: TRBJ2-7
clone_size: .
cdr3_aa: CASSEGRGDHSYEQYF
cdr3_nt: TGTGCCAGCAGCGAGGGAAGGGGGGACCACTCCTACGAGCAGTACTTC

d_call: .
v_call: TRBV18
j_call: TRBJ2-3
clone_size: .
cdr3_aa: CASSPREGGTDTQYF
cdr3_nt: TGTGCCAGCTCACCCAGGGAGGGGGGCACAGATACGCAGTATTTT

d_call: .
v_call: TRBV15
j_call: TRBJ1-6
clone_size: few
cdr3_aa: CATSREGAGNSPLHF
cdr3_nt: TGTGCCACCAGCAGGGAGGGAGCCGGTAATTCACCCCTCCACTTT

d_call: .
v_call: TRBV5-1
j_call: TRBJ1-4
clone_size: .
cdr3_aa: CASSLAGSANEKLFF
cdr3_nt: TGCGCCAGCAGCTTGGCGGGGTCGGCTAATGAAAAACTGTTTTTT

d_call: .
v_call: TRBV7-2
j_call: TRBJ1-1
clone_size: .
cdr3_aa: CASSWGQQNTEAFF
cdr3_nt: TGTGCCAGCAGCTGGGGACAACAGAACACTGAAGCTTTCTTT

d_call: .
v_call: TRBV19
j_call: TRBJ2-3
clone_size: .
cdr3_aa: CASSIGTTDTQYF
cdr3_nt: TGTGCCAGTAGTATAGGAACCACAGATACGCAGTATTTT

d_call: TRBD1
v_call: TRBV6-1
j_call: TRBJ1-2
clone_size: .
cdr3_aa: CASSEDTGGGYGYTF
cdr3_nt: TGTGCCAGCAGTGAAGACACAGGGGGCGGCTATGGCTACACCTTC

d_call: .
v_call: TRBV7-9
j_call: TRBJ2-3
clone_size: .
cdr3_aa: CASETFGTITDTQYF
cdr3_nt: TGTGCCAGTGAAACCTTCGGGACCATCACAGATACGCAGTATTTT

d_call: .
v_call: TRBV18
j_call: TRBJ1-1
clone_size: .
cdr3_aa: CASSQTPNTEAFF
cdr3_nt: TGTGCCAGCTCACAGACACCGAACACTGAAGCTTTCTTT

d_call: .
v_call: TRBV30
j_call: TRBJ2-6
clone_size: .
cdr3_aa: CAGISYSSGANVLTF
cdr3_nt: TGTGCCGGAATATCTTATAGCTCTGGGGCCAACGTCCTGACTTTC

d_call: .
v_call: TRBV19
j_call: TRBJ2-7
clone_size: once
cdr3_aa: CATLGNSLYEQYF
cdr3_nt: TGTGCCACACTTGGGAATTCTCTCTACGAGCAGTACTTC

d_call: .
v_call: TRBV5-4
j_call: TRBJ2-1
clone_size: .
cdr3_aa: CASSFRTDNNEQFF
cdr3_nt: TGTGCCAGCAGCTTCCGGACAGACAACAATGAGCAGTTCTTC

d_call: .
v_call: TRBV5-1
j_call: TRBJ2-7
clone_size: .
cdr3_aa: CASSGRDSGSYEQYF
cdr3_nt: TGCGCCAGCAGCGGCCGGGACTCTGGCTCCTACGAGCAGTACTTC

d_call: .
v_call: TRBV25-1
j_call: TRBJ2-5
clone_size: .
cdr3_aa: CASSEERGQETQYF
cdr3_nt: TGTGCCAGCAGTGAAGAGAGGGGCCAAGAGACCCAGTACTTC

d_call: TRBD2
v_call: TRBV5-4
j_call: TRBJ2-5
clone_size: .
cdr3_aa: CASRGPTSGAPQETQYF
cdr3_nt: TGTGCCAGCAGGGGCCCGACTAGCGGGGCGCCCCAAGAGACCCAGTACTTC

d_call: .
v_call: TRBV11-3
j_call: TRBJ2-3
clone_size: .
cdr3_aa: CASSLAQPPDTQYF
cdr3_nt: TGTGCCAGCAGCTTAGCGCAACCGCCAGATACGCAGTATTTT

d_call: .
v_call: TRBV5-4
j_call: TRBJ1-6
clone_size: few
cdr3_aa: CASSLDGGTRSSPLHF
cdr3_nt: TGTGCCAGCAGCTTGGACGGAGGGACAAGGTCTTCACCCCTCCACTTT

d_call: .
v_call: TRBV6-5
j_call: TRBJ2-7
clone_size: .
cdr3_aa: CASTRGGGTYEQYF
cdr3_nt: TGTGCCAGCACCCGAGGAGGGGGGACCTACGAGCAGTACTTC

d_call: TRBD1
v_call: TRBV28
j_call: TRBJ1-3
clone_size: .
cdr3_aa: CASRSTGGGNTIYF
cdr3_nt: TGTGCCAGCAGATCGACAGGGGGTGGAAACACCATATATTTT

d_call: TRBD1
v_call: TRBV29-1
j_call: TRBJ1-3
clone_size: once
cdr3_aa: CSVEARQGYENTIYF
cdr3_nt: TGCAGCGTTGAAGCCCGACAGGGGTATGAAAACACCATATATTTT

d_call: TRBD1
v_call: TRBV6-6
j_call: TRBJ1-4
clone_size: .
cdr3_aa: CAGGQEKLFF
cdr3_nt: TGTGCCGGGGGACAGGAAAAACTGTTTTTT